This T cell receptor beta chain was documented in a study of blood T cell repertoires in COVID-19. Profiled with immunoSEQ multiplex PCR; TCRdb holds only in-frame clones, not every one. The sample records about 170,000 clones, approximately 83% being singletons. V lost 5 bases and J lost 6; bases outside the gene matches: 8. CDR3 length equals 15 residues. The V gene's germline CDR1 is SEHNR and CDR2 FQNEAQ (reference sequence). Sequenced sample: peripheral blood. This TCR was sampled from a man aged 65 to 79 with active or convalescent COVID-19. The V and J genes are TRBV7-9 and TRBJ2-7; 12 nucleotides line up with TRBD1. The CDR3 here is CASSPGDRGPVEQYF. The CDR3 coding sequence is TGTGCCAGCAGCCCCGGGGACAGGGGGCCCGTCGAGCAGTACTTC.